Sequencing of this T cell receptor beta chain was carried out in a study of T-cell reconstitution after alpha-beta-depleted transplantation in children. Points from the study as a whole: Roughly two months post-transplant, alpha-beta T cells reportedly originated from several hundred graft clones that had expanded.

In this sample, this clonotype turned up many times. The target antigen is unknown. Unique molecular identifiers were used in preparing the TCRbeta library. Each CDR3 protein gets one entry after TCRdb re-called the PCR reads with MiXCR. The repertoire holds some 550,000 distinct CDR3 sequences, with 23% as singletons. The receptor was isolated from a boy in the first two years of life who had a stem cell transplant for acute myeloid leukemia, so the T cells may come from the graft donor. Sequencing used PBMCs, mostly from graft donor cells, obtained 360 days after TCRalphabeta/CD19-depleted stem cell transplant.

CDR3: CASSRDGSTDTQYF. Written as DNA, the CDR3 is TGTGCCAGCTCGCGGGACGGTAGCACAGATACGCAGTATTTT. The chain combines TRBV27 with TRBJ2-3; weak D call: TRBD2 (6 bases). Germline V lookup: CDR1 MNHEY, CDR2 SMNVEV (reference sequence). CDR3 length: 14 residues. Trimming took off 8 bases at V and 0 bases at J, with 12 bases between the two ends.